The clone carrying this T cell receptor (beta chain) was counted between two and nine times. Its antigen is as yet unknown. It was with a sample-barcoded 5' primer and a J-beta primer mix that a second PCR of about 6 to 12 cycles was run. Every cDNA was tagged by a template-switch adaptor with 12 random nucleotides. MiXCR, applied by TCRdb to the 5' RACE reads, yields one record per CDR3 protein. Counted here are around 820,000 distinct CDR3 sequences, 25% occurring once; the ten biggest clones make up roughly 3.8%. Germline assignment: CDR1 LNHNV and CDR2 YYDKDF (reference sequence). V was clipped by 0 bases and J by 6 bases, with 9 bases between them. This CDR3 contains 14 residues. This specimen belongs to a study of blood T cells in healthy people across ages. Study-level findings and limits: Age showed a roughly linear inverse relationship with TCR beta diversity per million T cells.

The data were also submitted as part of a second study, on T cells of mothers and their children.

The V call is TRBV15, the J call TRBJ1-5; D gene uncertain. The sequencing input was blood. The receptor was isolated from a boy under 18 in good health. The CDR3 region has the DNA TGTGCCACCAGCAGAGATAGGGATTTTCAGCCCCAGCATTTT. Encoded protein: CATSRDRDFQPQHF.